Listed here is a single T cell receptor beta chain. What it recognizes is unknown. This sample was taken from a study of shared clonotypes between healthy human individuals. Study-wide points: It was expected that sequencing depth would affect clonotype sharing among donors. Genetic and exposure-history diversity was limited by the few donors.

The deep-level immunoSEQ assay was used. Produced via immunoSEQ multiplex PCR; TCRdb's table is partial and in-frame only. Counted here are about half a million clones, 78% occurring once; the ten biggest clones make up approximately 12%. Germline CDR1 SGHNT, CDR2 YYREEE (reference sequence). V lost 2 bases, J lost 6 bases, and 4 bases stayed unmatched. The CDR3 loop spans 13 amino acids. This TCR came from a woman between 35 and 50 years old in good health. Some clones in this sample may be carry-over from other donors' samples. The sequenced material came from PBMCs. The rearrangement links TRBV5-4 to TRBJ2-7; TRBD2 aligns across 8 bases. As DNA, the CDR3 is TGTGCCAGCAGCTTAGGACTAGCTGGCGAGCAGTACTTC. Amino acid sequence: CASSLGLAGEQYF.